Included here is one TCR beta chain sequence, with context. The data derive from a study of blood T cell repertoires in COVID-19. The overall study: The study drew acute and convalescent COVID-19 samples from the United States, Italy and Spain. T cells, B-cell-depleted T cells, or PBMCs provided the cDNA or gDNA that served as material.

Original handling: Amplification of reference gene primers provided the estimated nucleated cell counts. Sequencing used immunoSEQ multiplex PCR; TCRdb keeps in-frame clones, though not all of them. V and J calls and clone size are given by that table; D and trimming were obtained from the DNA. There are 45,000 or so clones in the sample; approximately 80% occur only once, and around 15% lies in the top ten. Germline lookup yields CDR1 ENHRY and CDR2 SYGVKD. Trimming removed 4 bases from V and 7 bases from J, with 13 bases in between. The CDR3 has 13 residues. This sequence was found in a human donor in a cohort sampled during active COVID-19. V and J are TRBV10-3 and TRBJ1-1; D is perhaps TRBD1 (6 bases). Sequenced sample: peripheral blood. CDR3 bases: TGTGCCATCAGTGTTTTAGAGGACAGTGAAGCTTTCTTT. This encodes CAISVLEDSEAFF.